This paragraph covers one T cell receptor (beta chain) sequence. This entry is derived from a study of blood T cell repertoires in COVID-19. V lost 4 bases and J 5 bases, leaving 18 bases between the germline ends. Germline V CDR1 and CDR2: SGHRS, YFSETQ. CDR3 length: 15 amino acids. Only in-frame clones appear in the TCRdb table, and some are missing; sequencing was by immunoSEQ multiplex PCR. This sample carries almost 200,000 clones, roughly nine tenths of them seen once, and the ten largest clones take about 0.81%. The sample taken for sequencing was peripheral blood. The source is a woman aged 65 to 85 with acute or convalescent COVID-19. The V call is TRBV5-1, the J call TRBJ1-1; D is perhaps TRBD1 (5 bases). CDR3 loop: CASSDSAGRGTEAFF. The CDR3 region has the DNA TGCGCCAGCAGCGACAGTGCAGGGCGGGGGACTGAAGCTTTCTTT.